This T cell receptor (beta chain) was recorded in a study of blood T cell repertoires in COVID-19. Study-wide background: Samples came from the United States, Italy and Spain, spanning acute and convalescent COVID-19. T cells, B-cell-depleted T cells, or PBMCs supplied cDNA or gDNA.

CDR3 length: 16 amino acids. CDR1 LGHNA and CDR2 YSLEER come from the germline V gene. V lost 1 base and J lost 4, with 13 bases in between. Authors' methods: It was from reference gene primer amplification that nucleated cell counts were estimated. Clones were sequenced by immunoSEQ multiplex PCR, and TCRdb holds only the in-frame ones, with some missing. For V, J and clone size, that table is used; D and trimming come from the DNA. The repertoire holds 81,000 or so clones, with approximately 92% as singletons. V usage is TRBV4-3 and J usage is TRBJ2-2; TRBD1 might be the D (5 bases). The clonotype was recovered from a woman aged 55-69 years with active COVID-19. The sample comprised peripheral blood. DNA of the CDR3: TGCGCCAGCAGCCAAGTTCAGGGTGTGGGCACCGGGGAGCTGTTTTTT. Its translation: CASSQVQGVGTGELFF.